This TCR beta chain came from a study of cytomegalovirus exposure and HLA in healthy donors. Amplification used 60 Vbeta primers and 13 Jbeta primers. This table comes from immunoSEQ multiplex PCR, and its TCRdb copy is limited to in-frame clones, with some not included. Of tens of thousands of clones detected, 76% appear once; the ten largest clones hold roughly 1.5%. Trimming took off 5 bases at V and 4 bases at J, with 15 bases between the two ends. The CDR3 has 15 amino acids. Germline CDR1 SEHNR, CDR2 FQNEAQ (reference sequence). Details on this clone: Antigen unknown.

Regarding the study as a whole: It was approximately 160 TCR beta chains that were listed as cytomegalovirus-associated. Specificity of a few CMV-associated chains for CMV antigens was verified in vitro. Rare TCR sequences predominated, though certain public TCRs were found in many donors.

Sequenced input: PBMCs. The chain couples TRBV7-9 to TRBJ2-4, with D possibly TRBD1 on 7 matching bases. This clonotype was obtained from a male donor in good health and CMV-seronegative. The DNA of the CDR3 is TGTGCCAGCAGCCCCGCGGGACAGCAAAAAAACATTCAGTACTTC. This sequence encodes CASSPAGQQKNIQYF. Together with reference TRBV7-9 and TRBJ2-4, the CDR3 gives the full variable domain: DTGVSQNPRHKITKRGQNVTFRCDPISEHNRLYWYRQTLGQGPEFLTYFQNEAQLEKSRLLSDRFSAERPKGSFSTLEIQRTEQGDSAMYLCASSPAGQQKNIQYFGAGTRLSVL.